This T cell receptor (beta chain) was sequenced for a study of blood T cell repertoires in COVID-19. Repertoires were generated with immunoSEQ multiplex PCR, while TCRdb's copy carries only in-frame clones and drops some. The sample has about 80,000 clones; around 76% are singletons. The CDR3 runs 11 residues. Germline loops: CDR1 MNHNS, CDR2 SASEGT. The J segment lost 15 bases and the V segment lost 1 base, leaving 0 bases of the junction unmatched. The source of this sequence is a man aged 65 to 79 with active or convalescent COVID-19. Sequencing was carried out using peripheral blood. The rearrangement uses TRBV6-1 and TRBJ2-1; 10 bases are shared with TRBD1. CDR3 loop: CASSEGDRGFF. The CDR3 DNA reads as TGTGCCAGCAGTGAAGGGGACAGGGGGTTCTTC.